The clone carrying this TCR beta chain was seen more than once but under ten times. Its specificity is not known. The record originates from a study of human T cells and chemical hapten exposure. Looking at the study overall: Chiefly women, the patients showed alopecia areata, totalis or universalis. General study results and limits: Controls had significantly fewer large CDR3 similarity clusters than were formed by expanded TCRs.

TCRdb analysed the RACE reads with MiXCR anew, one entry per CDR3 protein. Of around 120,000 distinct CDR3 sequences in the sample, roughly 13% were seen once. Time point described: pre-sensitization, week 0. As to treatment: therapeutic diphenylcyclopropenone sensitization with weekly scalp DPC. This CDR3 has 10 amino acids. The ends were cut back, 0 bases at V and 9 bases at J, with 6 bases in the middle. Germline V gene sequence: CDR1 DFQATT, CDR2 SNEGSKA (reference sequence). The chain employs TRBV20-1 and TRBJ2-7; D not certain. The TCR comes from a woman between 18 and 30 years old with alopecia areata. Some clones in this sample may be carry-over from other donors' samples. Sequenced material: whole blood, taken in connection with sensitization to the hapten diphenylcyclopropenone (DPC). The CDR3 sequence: CSARDGSQYF. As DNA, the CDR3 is TGCAGTGCTAGAGATGGATCGCAGTACTTC.